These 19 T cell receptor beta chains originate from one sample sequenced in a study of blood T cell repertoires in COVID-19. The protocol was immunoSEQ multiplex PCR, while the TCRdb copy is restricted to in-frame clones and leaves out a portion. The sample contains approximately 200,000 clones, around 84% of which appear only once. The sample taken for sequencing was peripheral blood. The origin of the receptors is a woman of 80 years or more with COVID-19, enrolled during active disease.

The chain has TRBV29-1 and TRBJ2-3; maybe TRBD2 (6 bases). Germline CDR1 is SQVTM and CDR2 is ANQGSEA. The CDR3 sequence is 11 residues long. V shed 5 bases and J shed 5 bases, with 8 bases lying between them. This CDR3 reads CSVHSGDTQYF. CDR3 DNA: TGCAGCGTTCATAGCGGAGATACGCAGTATTTT.

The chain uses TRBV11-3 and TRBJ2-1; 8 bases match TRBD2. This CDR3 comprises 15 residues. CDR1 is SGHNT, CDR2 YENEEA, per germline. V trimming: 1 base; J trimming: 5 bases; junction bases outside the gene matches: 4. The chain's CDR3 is CASSLVSGANNEQFF. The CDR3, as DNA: TGTGCCAGCAGCTTAGTTAGCGGGGCAAACAATGAGCAGTTCTTC.

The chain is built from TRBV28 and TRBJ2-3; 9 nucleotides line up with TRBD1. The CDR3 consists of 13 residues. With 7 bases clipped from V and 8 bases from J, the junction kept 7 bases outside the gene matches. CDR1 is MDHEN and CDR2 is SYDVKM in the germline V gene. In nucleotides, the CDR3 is TGTGCCAGCAACTTACAGGGGGCGAGTACGCAGTATTTT. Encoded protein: CASNLQGASTQYF.

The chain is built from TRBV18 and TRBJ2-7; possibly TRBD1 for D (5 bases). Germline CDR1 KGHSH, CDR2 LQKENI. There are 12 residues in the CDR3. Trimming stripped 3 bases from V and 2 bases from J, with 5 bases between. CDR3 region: CASSPTAYEQYV. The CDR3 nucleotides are TGTGCCAGCTCACCGACAGCCTACGAGCAGTACGTC.

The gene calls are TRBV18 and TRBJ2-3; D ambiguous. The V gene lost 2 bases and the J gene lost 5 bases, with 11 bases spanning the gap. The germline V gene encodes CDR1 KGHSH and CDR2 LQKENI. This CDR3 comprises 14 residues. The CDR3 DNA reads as TGTGCCAGCTCACCAAGGCAGGTGGGAGATACGCAGTATTTT. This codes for CASSPRQVGDTQYF.

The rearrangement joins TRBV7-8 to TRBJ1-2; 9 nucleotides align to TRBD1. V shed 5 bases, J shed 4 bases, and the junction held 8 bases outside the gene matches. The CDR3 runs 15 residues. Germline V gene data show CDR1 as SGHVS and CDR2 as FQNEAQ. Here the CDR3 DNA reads TGTGCCAGCAGCCATAATACAGGGGGCGTCTATGGCTACACCTTC. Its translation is CASSHNTGGVYGYTF.

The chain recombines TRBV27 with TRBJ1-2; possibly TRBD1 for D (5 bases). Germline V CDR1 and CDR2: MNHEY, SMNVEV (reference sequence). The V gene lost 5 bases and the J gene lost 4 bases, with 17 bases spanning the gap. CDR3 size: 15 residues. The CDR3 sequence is CASSSPSGPVYGYTF. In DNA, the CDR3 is TGTGCCAGCAGTAGCCCTTCAGGGCCGGTCTATGGCTACACCTTC.

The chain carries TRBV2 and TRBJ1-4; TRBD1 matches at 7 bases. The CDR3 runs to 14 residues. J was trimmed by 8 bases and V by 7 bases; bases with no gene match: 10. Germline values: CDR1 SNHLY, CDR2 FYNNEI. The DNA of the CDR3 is TGTGCCAGCACCTCGACAGGGCGTGGCGAAAAACTGTTTTTT. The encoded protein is CASTSTGRGEKLFF.

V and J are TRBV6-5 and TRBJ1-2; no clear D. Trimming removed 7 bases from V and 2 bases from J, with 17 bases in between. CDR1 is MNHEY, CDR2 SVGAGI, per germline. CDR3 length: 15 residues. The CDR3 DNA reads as TGTGCCAGCACCGCTCGGGAGAGGTTAAACTATGGCTACACCTTC. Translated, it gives CASTARERLNYGYTF.

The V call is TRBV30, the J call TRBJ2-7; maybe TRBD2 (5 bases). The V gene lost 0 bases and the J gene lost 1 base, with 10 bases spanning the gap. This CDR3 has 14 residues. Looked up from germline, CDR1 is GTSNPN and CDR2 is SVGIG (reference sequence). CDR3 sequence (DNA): TGTGCCTGGAGTGTAGGAACTAGATCCTACGAGCAGTACTTC. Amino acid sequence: CAWSVGTRSYEQYF.

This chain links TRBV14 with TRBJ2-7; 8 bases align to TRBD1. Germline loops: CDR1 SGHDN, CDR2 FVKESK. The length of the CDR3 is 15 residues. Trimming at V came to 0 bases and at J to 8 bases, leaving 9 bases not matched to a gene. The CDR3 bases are TGTGCCAGCAGCCAAGATCTCGGACAGGGCATACAGCAGTACTTC. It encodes CASSQDLGQGIQQYF.

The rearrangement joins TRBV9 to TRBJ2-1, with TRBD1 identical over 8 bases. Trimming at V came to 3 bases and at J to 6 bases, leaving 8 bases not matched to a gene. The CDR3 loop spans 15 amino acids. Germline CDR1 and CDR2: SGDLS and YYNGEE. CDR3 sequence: CASSAQGAPFNEQFF. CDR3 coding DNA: TGTGCCAGCAGCGCGCAGGGGGCCCCTTTCAATGAGCAGTTCTTC.

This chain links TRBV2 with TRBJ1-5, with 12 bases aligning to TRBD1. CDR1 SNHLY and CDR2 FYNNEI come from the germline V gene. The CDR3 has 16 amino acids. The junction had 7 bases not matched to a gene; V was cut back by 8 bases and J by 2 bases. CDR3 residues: CASRDRGQVGNQPQHF. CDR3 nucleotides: TGTGCCAGCCGGGACAGGGGGCAAGTGGGCAATCAGCCCCAGCATTTT. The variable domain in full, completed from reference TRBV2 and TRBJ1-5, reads EPEVTQTPSHQVTQMGQEVILRCVPISNHLYFYWYRQILGQKVEFLVSFYNNEISEKSEIFDDQFSVERPDGSNFTLKIRSTKLEDSAMYFCASRDRGQVGNQPQHFGDGTRLSIL.

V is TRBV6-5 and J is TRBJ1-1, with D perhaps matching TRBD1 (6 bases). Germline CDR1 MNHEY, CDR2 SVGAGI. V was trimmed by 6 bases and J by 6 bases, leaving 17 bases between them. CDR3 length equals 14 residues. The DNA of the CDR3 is TGTGCCAGCAGATACCGGGACACAAGCGCTGAAGCTTTCTTT. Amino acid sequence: CASRYRDTSAEAFF.

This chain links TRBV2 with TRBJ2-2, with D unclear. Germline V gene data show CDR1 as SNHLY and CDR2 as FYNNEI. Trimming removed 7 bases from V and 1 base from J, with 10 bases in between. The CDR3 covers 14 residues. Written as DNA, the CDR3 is TGTGCCAGCATGGGCAGCAGGAACACCGGGGAGCTGTTTTTT. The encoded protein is CASMGSRNTGELFF.

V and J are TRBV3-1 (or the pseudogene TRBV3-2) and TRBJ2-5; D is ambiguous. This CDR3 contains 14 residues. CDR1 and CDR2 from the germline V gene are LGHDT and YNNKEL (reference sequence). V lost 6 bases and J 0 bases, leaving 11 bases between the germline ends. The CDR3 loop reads CASSSALYQETQYF. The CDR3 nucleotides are TGTGCCAGCAGTTCCGCGCTGTACCAAGAGACCCAGTACTTC.

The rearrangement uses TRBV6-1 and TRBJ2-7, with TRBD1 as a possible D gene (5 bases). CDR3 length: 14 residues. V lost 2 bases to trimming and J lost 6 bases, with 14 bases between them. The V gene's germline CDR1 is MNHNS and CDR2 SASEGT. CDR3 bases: TGTGCCAGCAGTGAAAAGGCAGGGCCGGGCGAGCAGTACTTC. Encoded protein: CASSEKAGPGEQYF.

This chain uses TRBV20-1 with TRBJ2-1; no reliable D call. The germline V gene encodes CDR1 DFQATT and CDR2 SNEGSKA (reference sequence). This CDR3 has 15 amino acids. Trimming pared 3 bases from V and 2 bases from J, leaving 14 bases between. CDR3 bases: TGCAGTGCTAGTCGCGACTCCCAGCCCTACAATGAGCAGTTCTTC. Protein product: CSASRDSQPYNEQFF.

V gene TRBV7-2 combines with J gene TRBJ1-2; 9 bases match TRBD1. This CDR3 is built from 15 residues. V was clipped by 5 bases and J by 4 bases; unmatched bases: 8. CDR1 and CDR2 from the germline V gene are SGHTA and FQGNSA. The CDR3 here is CASSEGQGTIYGYTF. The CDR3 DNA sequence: TGTGCCAGCAGCGAGGGACAGGGTACCATCTATGGCTACACCTTC.